Following are 13 T cell receptor beta chains from one sample sequenced in a study of cytomegalovirus exposure and HLA in healthy donors. It was with 60 Vbeta and 13 Jbeta primers that the PCR ran. Produced via immunoSEQ multiplex PCR; TCRdb's table is partial and in-frame only. This table holds some 160,000 clones, around three quarters found once. The material sequenced was PBMCs. The receptors shown here come from a woman in her thirties in good health and CMV-seronegative.

The rearrangement links TRBV9 to TRBJ2-5, with 13 bases that match TRBD2. V dropped 4 bases and J dropped 7; count of bases not matched to a gene: 7. There are 15 residues in the CDR3. Germline CDR1 is SGDLS and CDR2 is YYNGEE. In DNA, the CDR3 is TGTGCCAGCAGCCAAGGGACTAGCGGGACGGTGACCCAGTACTTC. Translating gives CASSQGTSGTVTQYF.

V and J are TRBV4-2 and TRBJ2-3; 9 positions agree with TRBD2. The germline V gene encodes CDR1 LGHNA and CDR2 YNFKEQ. V shed 0 bases, J shed 7 bases, and the junction held 8 bases outside the gene matches. This CDR3 comprises 16 residues. CDR3 amino acids: CASSQEPAGGLNTQYF. CDR3 DNA: TGTGCCAGCAGCCAAGAGCCAGCGGGAGGACTTAATACGCAGTATTTT.

This chain connects TRBV18 to TRBJ1-5; D might be TRBD1 (5 bases). With 6 bases removed from V and 4 bases from J, the gap between germline ends came to 16 bases. The CDR3 length is 15 residues. Germline CDR1 and CDR2: KGHSH and LQKENI. The CDR3 region is CASSLGAGLNQPQHF. The DNA of the CDR3 is TGTGCCAGCTCCCTAGGGGCGGGGTTGAATCAGCCCCAGCATTTT.

The chain employs TRBV2 and TRBJ2-4; a weak D match, TRBD1 (5 bases). The V gene's germline CDR1 is SNHLY and CDR2 FYNNEI. The CDR3 is 12 amino acids. V gave up 3 bases and J gave up 6 bases, with 6 bases separating them. The CDR3 reads CASSEQGNIQYF. As DNA, the CDR3 is TGTGCCAGCAGTGAGCAGGGAAACATTCAGTACTTC.

The rearrangement joins TRBV4-1 to TRBJ1-1; TRBD1 is a possible D gene (6 bases). Germline V gene sequence: CDR1 MGHRA, CDR2 YSYEKL. The CDR3 is made up of 16 amino acids. Trimming cost V 1 base and J 6 bases, with 18 bases left between them. CDR3 sequence reads: CASSQGRTVDWSEAFF. CDR3 DNA sequence: TGCGCCAGCAGCCAAGGCCGGACAGTCGATTGGTCTGAAGCTTTCTTT.

This clone has just one count. The genes are TRBV29-1 and TRBJ2-7; no definite D call. The germline V gene encodes CDR1 SQVTM and CDR2 ANQGSEA. Trimming took 8 bases from V and 9 from J, leaving 14 bases between them. The CDR3 runs 10 residues. CDR3 sequence: CSPTLSVQYF. The CDR3 bases are TGCAGCCCAACTCTTTCGGTGCAGTACTTC.

This clone was detected ten times or more. The rearrangement links TRBV5-4 to TRBJ2-7; 7 bases are a match to TRBD1. The CDR3 has 13 residues. Germline lookup yields CDR1 SGHNT and CDR2 YYREEE (reference sequence). With V trimmed by 4 bases and J by 4 bases, 5 bases remained unmatched. DNA for the CDR3: TGTGCCAGCAGCCAAGCCAGGGGGTACGAGCAGTACTTC. It is translated as CASSQARGYEQYF.

V is TRBV9 and J is TRBJ2-7; D may be TRBD2 (6 bases). The germline V gene encodes CDR1 SGDLS and CDR2 YYNGEE. The CDR3 extends over 13 amino acids. The germline V and J ends were trimmed by 3 bases and 0 bases, with 7 bases remaining between them. Here the CDR3 reads CASSASDSYEQYF. The CDR3 DNA is TGTGCCAGCAGCGCTAGCGACTCCTACGAGCAGTACTTC.

The chain combines TRBV6-4 with TRBJ2-1; TRBD2 is a possible D gene (7 bases). V lost 4 bases and J 9 bases, leaving 13 bases between the germline ends. The CDR3 length is 13 residues. Germline loops: CDR1 MRHNA, CDR2 SNTAGT. CDR3 loop: CASSAPGGSEQFF. The CDR3 region has the DNA TGTGCCAGCAGTGCCCCGGGGGGCAGTGAGCAGTTCTTC.

The gene calls are TRBV4-2 and TRBJ2-2, with 8 bases fitting TRBD2. V lost 3 bases to trimming and J lost 6 bases; unmatched junction nucleotides: 9. The CDR3 runs to 16 residues. Per germline, CDR1 LGHNA and CDR2 YNFKEQ. The CDR3 region has the DNA TGTGCCAGCAGCCAGAGGCGACTAGCGTCCCCCGGGGAGCTGTTTTTT. Translated, it gives CASSQRRLASPGELFF.

The J gene is TRBJ1-4, the V gene TRBV19; a possible D gene is TRBD1 (5 bases). There are 14 residues in the CDR3. Germline V gene lookup returns CDR1 LNHDA and CDR2 SQIVND (reference sequence). With 6 bases removed from V and 8 bases from J, the gap between germline ends came to 16 bases. CDR3 bases: TGTGCCAGTAGGCCAGGGTTCGGTGAGGAAAAACTGTTTTTT. The encoded protein is CASRPGFGEEKLFF.

V is TRBV6-5 and J is TRBJ2-2; 9 bases are a match to TRBD1. Looked up from germline, CDR1 is MNHEY and CDR2 is SVGAGI. The trim removed 5 bases at V and 3 bases at J, leaving 4 bases unmatched. This CDR3 is 15 amino acids long. CDR3 DNA sequence: TGTGCCAGCAGTCGGACAGGGGCTGACACCGGGGAGCTGTTTTTT. As protein: CASSRTGADTGELFF.

The V and J genes are TRBV4-1 and TRBJ1-1; a possible D gene is TRBD1 (6 bases). Germline loops: CDR1 MGHRA, CDR2 YSYEKL. This CDR3 is built from 17 residues. V shed 0 bases and J shed 1 base, with 15 bases lying between them. CDR3 nucleotides: TGCGCCAGCAGCCAAGATTCGACAGGTCTTTGGAACACTGAAGCTTTCTTT. Translating it yields CASSQDSTGLWNTEAFF.